This T cell receptor beta chain is drawn from a study of Graves' ophthalmopathy and Graves' hyperthyroidism. Broader study findings: Most expanded thyroid clonotypes above 0.001 frequency also appeared in blood. The model's ophthalmopathy progression predictions had about 71% sensitivity and over 72% specificity.

This clonotype was seen only a few times. Its antigen is currently unknown. CDR3 regions of TCR beta were amplified from RNA transcripts. The first round was an RT-PCR with HTBI primers, and the second round was a multiplex PCR. Via MiXCR, TCRdb re-called the multiplex PCR reads, giving one row per CDR3 protein. This sample has hundreds of thousands of distinct CDR3 sequences, with under 50% found just once. Trimming removed 6 bases from V and 0 bases from J, with 17 bases in between. The length of the CDR3 is 17 residues. Germline-derived CDR1 and CDR2 are SNHLY and FYNNEI. Specimen: peripheral blood. V is TRBV2 and J is TRBJ2-2; D remains unclear. This clonotype was obtained from an adult man with Graves' ophthalmopathy. The DNA for the CDR3 is TGTGCCAGCAGCCAAGATGGGTGGCTCTCGAACACCGGGGAGCTGTTTTTT. Protein product: CASSQDGWLSNTGELFF.